One and the same sample provided the 9 T cell receptor beta chains below, sequenced in a study of blood T cell repertoires in COVID-19. Clones were read by immunoSEQ multiplex PCR, and TCRdb kept only the in-frame ones, dropping some. The sample records 78,000 or so clones, around nine tenths being singletons. Sequencing input: peripheral blood. These receptors were taken from a man aged 50-60 years with active or convalescent COVID-19.

Ten or more counts support this clone. The rearrangement uses TRBV2 and TRBJ1-4, with D maybe TRBD1 (6 bases). This CDR3 has 14 residues. Germline assignment: CDR1 SNHLY and CDR2 FYNNEI. Trimming removed 6 bases from V and 8 bases from J, with 16 bases in between. CDR3 amino acids: CASSSTPGDEKLFF. CDR3 sequence (DNA): TGTGCCAGCAGCAGCACACCAGGGGACGAAAAACTGTTTTTT.

This clone was detected only once. This chain connects TRBV19 to TRBJ2-1; D may be TRBD2 (5 bases). Looked up from germline, CDR1 is LNHDA and CDR2 is SQIVND (reference sequence). V lost 7 bases, J lost 1 base, and 20 bases lay in between. The CDR3 length is 17 residues. In DNA form, the CDR3 reads TGTGCCAGTACCCCAGGAGGACCTGGACGGTCCTACAATGAGCAGTTCTTC. This translates into CASTPGGPGRSYNEQFF. The whole variable domain, remainder taken from reference TRBV19 and TRBJ2-1, is DGGITQSPKYLFRKEGQNVTLSCEQNLNHDAMYWYRQDPGQGLRLIYYSQIVNDFQKGDIAEGYSVSREKKESFPLTVTSAQKNPTAFYLCASTPGGPGRSYNEQFFGPGTRLTVL.

The V gene is TRBV5-4, the J gene TRBJ2-5; D is perhaps TRBD1 (6 bases). Looked up from germline, CDR1 is SGHNT and CDR2 is YYREEE (reference sequence). This CDR3 spans 15 amino acids. V was trimmed by 0 bases and J by 1 base, leaving 10 bases between them. The CDR3 coding sequence is TGTGCCAGCAGCTTGGATAGGGGGACCCAAGAGACCCAGTACTTC. Protein product: CASSLDRGTQETQYF.

The chain uses TRBV6-5 and TRBJ1-6; 7 nucleotides match TRBD1. The trim removed 6 bases at V and 7 bases at J, leaving 6 bases unmatched. Germline assignment: CDR1 MNHEY and CDR2 SVGAGI. This CDR3 spans 14 amino acids. CDR3 coding DNA: TGTGCCAGCAGGGTTGGGACAGCGAATTCACCCCTCCACTTT. Its protein product is CASRVGTANSPLHF.

J is TRBJ1-4 and V is TRBV27; 10 bases agree with TRBD1. Per the germline V gene, CDR1 is MNHEY and CDR2 is SMNVEV (reference sequence). This CDR3 contains 15 residues. With 0 bases clipped from V and 6 bases from J, the junction kept 1 base outside the gene matches. As DNA, the CDR3 is TGTGCCAGCAGTTTATCGACAGGGGGCTATGAAAAACTGTTTTTT. Translated: CASSLSTGGYEKLFF.

The genes are TRBV6-1 and TRBJ2-1, with 9 bases fitting TRBD2. The length of the CDR3 is 19 residues. Germline assignment: CDR1 MNHNS and CDR2 SASEGT. With V trimmed by 0 bases and J by 5 bases, 14 bases remained unmatched. CDR3 sequence: CASSEAGGFPGTSNNEQFF. DNA of the CDR3: TGTGCCAGCAGTGAAGCCGGGGGATTCCCCGGGACTAGCAACAATGAGCAGTTCTTC.

V usage is TRBV3-1 (or the pseudogene TRBV3-2) and J usage is TRBJ2-7, with D possibly being TRBD1 (6 bases). The germline V and J ends were trimmed by 5 bases and 0 bases, with 11 bases remaining between them. The CDR3 has 14 amino acids. The germline V gene has CDR1 LGHDT and CDR2 YNNKEL (reference sequence). The CDR3 spells CASSSRTVSYEQYF. CDR3 nucleotides: TGTGCCAGCAGCTCTCGGACAGTCTCCTACGAGCAGTACTTC.

This clone was observed a handful of times. V usage is TRBV27 and J usage is TRBJ1-2; perhaps TRBD1 as D (6 bases). The CDR3 loop spans 13 amino acids. Germline V lookup: CDR1 MNHEY, CDR2 SMNVEV (reference sequence). Trimming took 5 bases from V and 8 from J, leaving 15 bases between them. The CDR3 reads CASSIRGAQGYTF. The CDR3 DNA reads as TGTGCCAGCAGTATACGGGGGGCTCAGGGCTACACCTTC.

The V and J genes are TRBV5-4 and TRBJ2-7; TRBD2 is a possible D gene (6 bases). The V gene's germline CDR1 is SGHNT and CDR2 YYREEE (reference sequence). V was pared by 0 bases and J by 4 bases, with 8 bases between. The CDR3 is made up of 13 amino acids. This CDR3 is CASSLEEGYEQYF. In nucleotides, the CDR3 is TGTGCCAGCAGCTTGGAGGAGGGTTACGAGCAGTACTTC.